This TCR beta chain was captured by sequencing in a study of blood T cell repertoires in COVID-19. Across the whole study: Samples of COVID-19 (acute and convalescent) were obtained from the United States, Italy and Spain. Sample material is recorded as cDNA or gDNA derived from T cells, B-cell-depleted T cells, or PBMCs.

Seattle's enrolled individuals joined amid active infection and were then monitored longitudinally. Here immunoSEQ multiplex PCR was the method, and the copy in TCRdb shows in-frame clones only, minus some. The sample contains some 520,000 clones, roughly nine tenths of which appear only once. This receptor was taken from a man younger than 35 with COVID-19, enrolled during active disease. What was sequenced was peripheral blood.

The CDR3 DNA sequence: TGCGCCAGCAGCCTGGGACTGTTGAACACTGAAGCTTTCTTT. This translates into CASSLGLLNTEAFF. The J gene is TRBJ1-1, the V gene TRBV5-1; possible D gene TRBD1, 5 bases. Germline V lookup: CDR1 SGHRS, CDR2 YFSETQ. Trimming took off 4 bases at V and 0 bases at J, with 10 bases between the two ends. The CDR3 is 14 amino acids.